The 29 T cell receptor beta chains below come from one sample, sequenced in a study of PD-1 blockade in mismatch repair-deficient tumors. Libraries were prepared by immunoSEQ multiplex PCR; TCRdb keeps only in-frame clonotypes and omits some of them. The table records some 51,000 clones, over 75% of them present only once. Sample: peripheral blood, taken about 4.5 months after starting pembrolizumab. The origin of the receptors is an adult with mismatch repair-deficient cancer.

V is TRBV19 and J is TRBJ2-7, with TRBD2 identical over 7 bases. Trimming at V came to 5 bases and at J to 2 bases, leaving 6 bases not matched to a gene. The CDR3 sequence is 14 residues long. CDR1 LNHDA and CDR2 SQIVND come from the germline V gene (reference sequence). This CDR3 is CASSPSGIPYEQYF. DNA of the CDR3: TGTGCCAGTAGTCCAAGCGGGATTCCCTACGAGCAGTACTTC.

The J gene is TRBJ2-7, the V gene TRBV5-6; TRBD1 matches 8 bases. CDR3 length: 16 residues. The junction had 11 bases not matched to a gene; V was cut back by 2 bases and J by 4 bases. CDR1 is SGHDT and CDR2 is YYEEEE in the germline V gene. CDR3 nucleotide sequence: TGTGCCAGCAGCTTTGTGGGCAGGGGGCTGGGGTACGAGCAGTACTTC. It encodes CASSFVGRGLGYEQYF.

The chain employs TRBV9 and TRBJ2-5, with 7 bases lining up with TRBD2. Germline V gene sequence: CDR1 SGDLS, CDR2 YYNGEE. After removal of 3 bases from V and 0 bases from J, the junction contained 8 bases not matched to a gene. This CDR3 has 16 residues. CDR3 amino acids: CASSGGNGRNQETQYF. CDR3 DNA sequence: TGTGCCAGCAGCGGAGGCAACGGGAGGAACCAAGAGACCCAGTACTTC.

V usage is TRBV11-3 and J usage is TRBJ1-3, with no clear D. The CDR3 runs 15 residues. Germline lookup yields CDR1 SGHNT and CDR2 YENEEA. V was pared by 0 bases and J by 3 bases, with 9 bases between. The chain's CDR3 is CASSLDGASGNTIYF. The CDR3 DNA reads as TGTGCCAGCAGCTTAGATGGCGCTAGTGGAAACACCATATATTTT.

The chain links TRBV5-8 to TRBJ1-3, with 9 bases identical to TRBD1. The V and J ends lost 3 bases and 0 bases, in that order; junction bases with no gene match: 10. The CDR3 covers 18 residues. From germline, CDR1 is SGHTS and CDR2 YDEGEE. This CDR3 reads CASSWRWGTGFSGNTIYF. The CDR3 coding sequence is TGTGCCAGCAGCTGGCGATGGGGGACAGGGTTCTCTGGAAACACCATATATTTT.

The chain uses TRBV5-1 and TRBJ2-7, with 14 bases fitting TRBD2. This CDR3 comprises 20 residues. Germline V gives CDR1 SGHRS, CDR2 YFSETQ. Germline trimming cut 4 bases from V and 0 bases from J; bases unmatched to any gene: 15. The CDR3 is CASSLLPTSGRAQSSYEQYF. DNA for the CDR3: TGCGCCAGCAGCCTCCTACCGACTAGCGGGAGGGCCCAAAGCTCCTACGAGCAGTACTTC. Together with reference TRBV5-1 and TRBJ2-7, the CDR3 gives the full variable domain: KAGVTQTPRYLIKTRGQQVTLSCSPISGHRSVSWYQQTPGQGLQFLFEYFSETQRNKGNFPGRFSGRQFSNSRSEMNVSTLELGDSALYLCASSLLPTSGRAQSSYEQYFGPGTRLTVT.

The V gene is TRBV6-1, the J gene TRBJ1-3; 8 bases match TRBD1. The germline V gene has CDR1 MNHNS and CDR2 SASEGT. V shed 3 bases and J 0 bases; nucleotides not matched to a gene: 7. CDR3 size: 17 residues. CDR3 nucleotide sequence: TGTGCCAGCAGTGAGTTGACAGGGGCGAGCTCTGGAAACACCATATATTTT. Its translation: CASSELTGASSGNTIYF.

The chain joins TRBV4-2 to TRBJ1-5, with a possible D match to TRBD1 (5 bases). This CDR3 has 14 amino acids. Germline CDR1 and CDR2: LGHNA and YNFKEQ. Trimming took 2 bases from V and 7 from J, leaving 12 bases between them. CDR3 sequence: CASSQITGSQPQHF. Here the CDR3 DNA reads TGTGCCAGCAGCCAAATCACAGGCTCACAGCCCCAGCATTTT.

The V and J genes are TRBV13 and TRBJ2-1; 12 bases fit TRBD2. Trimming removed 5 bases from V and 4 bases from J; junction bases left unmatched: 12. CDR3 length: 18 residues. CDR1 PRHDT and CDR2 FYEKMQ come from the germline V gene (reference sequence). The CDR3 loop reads CASSPRSASGRVYNEQFF. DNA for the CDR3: TGTGCCAGCAGCCCCCGCTCGGCTAGCGGGAGGGTGTACAATGAGCAGTTCTTC.

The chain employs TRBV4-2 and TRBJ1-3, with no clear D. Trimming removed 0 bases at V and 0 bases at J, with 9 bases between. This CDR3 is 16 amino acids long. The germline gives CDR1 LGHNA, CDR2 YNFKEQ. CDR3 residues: CASSQDLSLSGNTIYF. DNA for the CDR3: TGTGCCAGCAGCCAAGATCTCAGTCTCTCTGGAAACACCATATATTTT.

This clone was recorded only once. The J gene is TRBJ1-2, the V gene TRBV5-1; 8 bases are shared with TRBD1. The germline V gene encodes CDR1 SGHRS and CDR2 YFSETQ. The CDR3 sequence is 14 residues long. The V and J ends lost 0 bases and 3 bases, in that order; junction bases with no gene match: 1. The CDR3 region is CASSLAGGDYGYTF. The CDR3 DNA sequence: TGCGCCAGCAGCTTGGCAGGGGGCGACTATGGCTACACCTTC.

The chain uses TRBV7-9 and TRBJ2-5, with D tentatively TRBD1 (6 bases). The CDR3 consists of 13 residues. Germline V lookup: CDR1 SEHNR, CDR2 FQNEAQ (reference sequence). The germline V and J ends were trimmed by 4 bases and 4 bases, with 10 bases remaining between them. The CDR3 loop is CASSSGHGETQYF. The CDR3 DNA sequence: TGTGCCAGCAGCTCGGGACACGGAGAGACCCAGTACTTC.

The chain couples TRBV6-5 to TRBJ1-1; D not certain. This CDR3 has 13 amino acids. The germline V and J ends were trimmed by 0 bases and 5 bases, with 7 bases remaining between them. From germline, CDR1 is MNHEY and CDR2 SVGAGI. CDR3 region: CASSYSTSTEAFF. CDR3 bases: TGTGCCAGCAGTTACTCGACGTCGACTGAAGCTTTCTTT.

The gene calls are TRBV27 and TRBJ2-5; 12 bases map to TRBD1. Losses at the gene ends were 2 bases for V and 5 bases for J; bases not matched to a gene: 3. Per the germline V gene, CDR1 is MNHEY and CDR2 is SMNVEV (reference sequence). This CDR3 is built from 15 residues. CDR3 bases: TGTGCCAGCAGTTTAGGGACAGGGGGCTATGAGACCCAGTACTTC. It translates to CASSLGTGGYETQYF.

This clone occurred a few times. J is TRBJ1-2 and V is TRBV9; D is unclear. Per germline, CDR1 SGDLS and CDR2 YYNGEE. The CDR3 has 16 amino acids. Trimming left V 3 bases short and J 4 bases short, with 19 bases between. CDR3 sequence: CASSARATFGSYGYTF. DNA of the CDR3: TGTGCCAGCAGCGCCCGGGCGACCTTCGGGAGCTATGGCTACACCTTC.

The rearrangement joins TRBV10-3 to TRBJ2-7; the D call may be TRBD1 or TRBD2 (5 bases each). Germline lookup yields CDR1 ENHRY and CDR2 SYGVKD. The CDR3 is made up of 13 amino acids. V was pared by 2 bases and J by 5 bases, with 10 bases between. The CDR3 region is CAISEEGKNEQYF. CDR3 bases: TGTGCCATCAGTGAGGAGGGGAAGAACGAGCAGTACTTC.

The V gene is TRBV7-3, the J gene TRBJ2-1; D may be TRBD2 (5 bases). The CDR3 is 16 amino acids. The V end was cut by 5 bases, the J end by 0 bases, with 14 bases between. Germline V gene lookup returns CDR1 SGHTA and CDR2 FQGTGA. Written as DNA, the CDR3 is TGTGCCAGCAGCCCCCAGCGGCTCAGCTCCTACAATGAGCAGTTCTTC. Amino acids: CASSPQRLSSYNEQFF.

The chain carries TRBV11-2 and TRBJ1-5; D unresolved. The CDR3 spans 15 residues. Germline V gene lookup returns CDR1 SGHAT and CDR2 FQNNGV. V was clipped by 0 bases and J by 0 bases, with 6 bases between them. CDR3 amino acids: CASSLDFYSNQPQHF. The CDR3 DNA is TGTGCCAGCAGCTTAGATTTTTATAGCAATCAGCCCCAGCATTTT.

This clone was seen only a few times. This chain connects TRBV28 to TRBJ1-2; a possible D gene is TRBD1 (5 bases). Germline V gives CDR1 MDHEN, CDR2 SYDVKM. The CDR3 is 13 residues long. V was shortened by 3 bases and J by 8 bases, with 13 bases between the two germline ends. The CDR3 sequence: CASSLDNQKGYTF. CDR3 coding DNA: TGTGCCAGCAGTTTGGACAACCAGAAAGGCTACACCTTC.

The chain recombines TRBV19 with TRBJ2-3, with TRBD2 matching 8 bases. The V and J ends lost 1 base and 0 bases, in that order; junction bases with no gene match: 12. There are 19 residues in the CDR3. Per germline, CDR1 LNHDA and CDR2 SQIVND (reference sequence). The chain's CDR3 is CASSIAPGGGDTSTDTQYF. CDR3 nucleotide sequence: TGTGCCAGTAGTATAGCCCCCGGGGGGGGCGACACTAGCACAGATACGCAGTATTTT.

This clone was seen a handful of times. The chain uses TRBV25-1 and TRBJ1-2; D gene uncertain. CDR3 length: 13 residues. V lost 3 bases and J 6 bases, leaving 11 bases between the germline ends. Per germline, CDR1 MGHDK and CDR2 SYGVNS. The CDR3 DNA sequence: TGTGCCAGCAGTGATAGCAGGTGGGATGGCTACACCTTC. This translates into CASSDSRWDGYTF.

The chain's CDR3 is CASSGADTQYF. The CDR3 DNA follows: TGTGCCAGCAGCGGCGCAGATACGCAGTATTTT. The rearrangement links TRBV5-4 to TRBJ2-3; D not resolved. This CDR3 spans 11 amino acids. Between the trimmed V and J ends, which lost 4 bases and 4 bases, there was a span of 4 bases. CDR1 SGHNT and CDR2 YYREEE come from the germline V gene (reference sequence).

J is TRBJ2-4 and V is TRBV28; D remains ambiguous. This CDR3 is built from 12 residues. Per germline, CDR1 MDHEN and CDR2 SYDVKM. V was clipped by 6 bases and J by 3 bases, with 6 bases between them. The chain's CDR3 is CASRGNKNIQYF. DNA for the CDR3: TGTGCCAGCAGGGGGAACAAAAACATTCAGTACTTC. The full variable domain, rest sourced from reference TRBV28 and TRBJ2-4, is DVKVTQSSRYLVKRTGEKVFLECVQDMDHENMFWYRQDPGLGLRLIYFSYDVKMKEKGDIPEGYSVSREKKERFSLILESASTNQTSMYLCASRGNKNIQYFGAGTRLSVL.

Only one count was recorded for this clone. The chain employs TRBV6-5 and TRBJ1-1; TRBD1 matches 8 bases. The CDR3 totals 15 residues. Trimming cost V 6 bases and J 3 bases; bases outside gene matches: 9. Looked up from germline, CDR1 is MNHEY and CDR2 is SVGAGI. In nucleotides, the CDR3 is TGTGCCAGCAGCGCATCGGACAGGGTGGACACTGAAGCTTTCTTT. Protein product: CASSASDRVDTEAFF.

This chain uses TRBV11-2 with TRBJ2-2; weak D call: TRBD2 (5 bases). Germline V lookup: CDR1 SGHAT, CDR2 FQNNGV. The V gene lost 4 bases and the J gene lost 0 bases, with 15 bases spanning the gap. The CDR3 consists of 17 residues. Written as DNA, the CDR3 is TGTGCCAGCAGCTGGGCTAGACTACACGCGAACACCGGGGAGCTGTTTTTT. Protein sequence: CASSWARLHANTGELFF.

The CDR3 spells CSVDRYNYGYTF. The CDR3 DNA reads as TGCAGCGTGGACAGATATAACTATGGCTACACCTTC. The genes are TRBV29-1 and TRBJ1-2; perhaps TRBD1 as D (6 bases). V shed 6 bases and J shed 1 base, with 9 bases lying between them. Looked up from germline, CDR1 is SQVTM and CDR2 is ANQGSEA. CDR3 length equals 12 residues.

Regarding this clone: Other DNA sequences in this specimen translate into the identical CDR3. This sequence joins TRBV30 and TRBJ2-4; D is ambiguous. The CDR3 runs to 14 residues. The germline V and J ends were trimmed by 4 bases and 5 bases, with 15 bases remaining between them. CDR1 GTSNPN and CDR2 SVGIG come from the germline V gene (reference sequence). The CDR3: CAWTLKGSQNIQYF. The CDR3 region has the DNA TGTGCCTGGACTTTAAAAGGCTCCCAAAACATTCAGTACTTC.

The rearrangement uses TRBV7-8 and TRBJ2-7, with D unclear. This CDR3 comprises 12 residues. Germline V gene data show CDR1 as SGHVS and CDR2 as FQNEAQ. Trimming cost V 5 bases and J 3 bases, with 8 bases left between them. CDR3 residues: CASSVDVYEQYF. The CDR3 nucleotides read TGTGCCAGCAGCGTAGATGTCTACGAGCAGTACTTC.

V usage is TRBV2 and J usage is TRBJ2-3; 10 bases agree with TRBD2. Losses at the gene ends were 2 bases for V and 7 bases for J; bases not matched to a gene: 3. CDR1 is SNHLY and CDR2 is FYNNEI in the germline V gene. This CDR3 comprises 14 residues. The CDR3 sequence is CASSESSGSYTQYF. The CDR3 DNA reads TGTGCCAGCAGTGAATCTAGCGGGAGTTATACGCAGTATTTT.